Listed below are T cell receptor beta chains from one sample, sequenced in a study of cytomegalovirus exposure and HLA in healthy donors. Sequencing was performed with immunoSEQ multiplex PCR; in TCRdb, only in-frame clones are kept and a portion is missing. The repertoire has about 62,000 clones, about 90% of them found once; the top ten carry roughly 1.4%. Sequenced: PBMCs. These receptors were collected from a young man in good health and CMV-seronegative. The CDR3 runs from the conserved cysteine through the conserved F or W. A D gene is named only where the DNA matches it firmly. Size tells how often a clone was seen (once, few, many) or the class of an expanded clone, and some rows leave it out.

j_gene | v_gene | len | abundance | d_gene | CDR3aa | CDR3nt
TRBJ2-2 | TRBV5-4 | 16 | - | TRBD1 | CASSLAGTGLGGELFF | TGTGCCAGCAGCTTGGCCGGGACAGGGTTAGGCGGGGAGCTGTTTTTT
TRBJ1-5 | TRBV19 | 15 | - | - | CASSIWAGYDQPQHF | TGTGCCAGTAGTATATGGGCAGGGTACGATCAGCCCCAGCATTTT
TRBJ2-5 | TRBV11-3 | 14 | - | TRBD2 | CASSHPGLEETQYF | TGTGCCAGCAGCCACCCGGGACTAGAAGAGACCCAGTACTTC
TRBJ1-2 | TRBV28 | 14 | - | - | CASSLGWGVYGYTF | TGTGCCAGCAGTTTAGGCTGGGGGGTCTATGGCTACACCTTC
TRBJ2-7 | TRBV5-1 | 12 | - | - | CASSLSGGEQYF | TGCGCCAGCAGCTTGTCCGGGGGAGAGCAGTACTTC
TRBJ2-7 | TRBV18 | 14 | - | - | CASSPPGGDYEQYF | TGTGCCAGCTCACCACCAGGAGGGGACTACGAGCAGTACTTC
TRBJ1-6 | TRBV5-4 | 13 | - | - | CASSLEGSSPLHF | TGTGCCAGCAGCTTGGAAGGGAGTTCACCCCTCCACTTT
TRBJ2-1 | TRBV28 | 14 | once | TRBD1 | CASSLWTGGYEQFF | TGTGCCAGCAGTTTATGGACAGGGGGCTATGAGCAGTTCTTC
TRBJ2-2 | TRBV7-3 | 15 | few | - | CASSLNEGGVGELFF | TGTGCCAGCAGCTTAAACGAAGGCGGAGTCGGGGAGCTGTTTTTT
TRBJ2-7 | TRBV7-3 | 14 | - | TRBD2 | CASSAGTSGVEQYF | TGTGCCAGCAGCGCCGGGACTAGCGGGGTCGAGCAGTACTTC
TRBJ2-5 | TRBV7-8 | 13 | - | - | CASSLTVKETQYF | TGTGCCAGCAGTTTGACAGTAAAAGAGACCCAGTACTTC
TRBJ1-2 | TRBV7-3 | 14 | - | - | CASSLSAGGDGYTF | TGTGCCAGCAGCTTATCGGCGGGGGGCGATGGCTACACCTTC
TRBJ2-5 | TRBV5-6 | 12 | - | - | CASSWAQETQYF | TGTGCCAGCAGCTGGGCTCAAGAGACCCAGTACTTC
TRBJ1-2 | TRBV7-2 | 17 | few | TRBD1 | CASSLEPGQGVSGGYTF | TGTGCCAGCAGCTTAGAGCCGGGACAGGGGGTGTCTGGGGGCTACACCTTC
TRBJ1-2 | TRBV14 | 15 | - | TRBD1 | CASSQVRTGVYGYTF | TGTGCCAGCAGCCAAGTTCGGACAGGGGTCTATGGCTACACCTTC
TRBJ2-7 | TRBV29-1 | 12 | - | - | CSARTASYEQYF | TGCAGCGCTAGGACAGCCTCCTACGAGCAGTACTTC
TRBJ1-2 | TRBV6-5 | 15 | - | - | CASSYSNRANYGYTF | TGTGCCAGCAGTTACTCGAACAGGGCTAACTATGGCTACACCTTC